This TCR beta chain was identified in a study of cytomegalovirus exposure and HLA in healthy donors. Findings and limits, study-wide: The study recorded 164 TCR beta chains that were cytomegalovirus-associated. Because they were indistinguishable, some V segments, including TRBV6-2 and TRBV6-3, were excluded. Sequencing depth roughly uniform across donors was assumed in presence/absence analyses.

Details on this clone: What it binds is not known.

Germline values: CDR1 GTSNPN, CDR2 SVGIG (reference sequence). CDR3 length equals 13 residues. V lost 8 bases and J lost 4; bases outside the gene matches: 7. It was with 60 Vbeta and 13 Jbeta primers that the PCR ran. Profiled with immunoSEQ multiplex PCR; TCRdb holds only in-frame clones, not every one. The profile shows 90,000 to 120,000 clones, about 74% of them singletons. The receptor was isolated from a woman aged 40 to 50 in good health and CMV-seropositive. The rearrangement uses TRBV30 and TRBJ2-7; 11 bases map to TRBD1. Sequencing was done on a sample of PBMCs. This chain's CDR3 is CARGGQGVYEQYF. As DNA, the CDR3 is TGTGCCCGGGGGGGACAGGGGGTATACGAGCAGTACTTC.